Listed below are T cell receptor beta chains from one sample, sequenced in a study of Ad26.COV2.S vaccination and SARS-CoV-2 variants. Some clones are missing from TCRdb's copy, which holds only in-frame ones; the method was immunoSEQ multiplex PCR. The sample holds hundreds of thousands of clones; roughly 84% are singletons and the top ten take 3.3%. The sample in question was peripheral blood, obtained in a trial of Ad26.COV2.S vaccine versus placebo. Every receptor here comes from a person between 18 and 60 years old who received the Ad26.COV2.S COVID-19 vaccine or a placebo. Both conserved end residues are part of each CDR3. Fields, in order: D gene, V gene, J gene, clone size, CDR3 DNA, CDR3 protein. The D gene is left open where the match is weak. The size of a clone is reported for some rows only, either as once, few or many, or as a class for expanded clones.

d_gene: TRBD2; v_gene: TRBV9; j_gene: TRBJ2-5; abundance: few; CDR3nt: TGTGCCAGCAGCGTAGTGGGCGGGAGTGGTGAGACCCAGTACTTC; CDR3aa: CASSVVGGSGETQYF
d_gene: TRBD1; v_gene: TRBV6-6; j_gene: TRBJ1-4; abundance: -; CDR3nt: TGTGCCAGCAGTTACCCGGGACAGACTAATGAAAAACTGTTTTTT; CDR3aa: CASSYPGQTNEKLFF
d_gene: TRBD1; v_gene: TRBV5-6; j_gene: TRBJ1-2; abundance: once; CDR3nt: TGTGCCAGCAGCGGAGACAGGGGGCTAGGGGATGGCTACACCTTC; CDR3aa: CASSGDRGLGDGYTF
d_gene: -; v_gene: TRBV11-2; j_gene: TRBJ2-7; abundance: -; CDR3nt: TGTGCCAGCAGCTTAGAAGCGGACCCCTACGAGCAGTACTTC; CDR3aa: CASSLEADPYEQYF
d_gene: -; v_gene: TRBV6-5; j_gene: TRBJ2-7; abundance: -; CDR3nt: TGTGCCAGCAGTTACTCGATTGGAGGCACCTACGAGCAGTACTTC; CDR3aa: CASSYSIGGTYEQYF
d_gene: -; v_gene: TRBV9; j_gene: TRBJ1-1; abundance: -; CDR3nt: TGTGCCAGCAGCGTAGATGGCAGGGACACTGAAGCTTTCTTT; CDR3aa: CASSVDGRDTEAFF
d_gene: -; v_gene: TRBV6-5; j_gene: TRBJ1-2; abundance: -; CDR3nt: TGTGCCAGCAGTTATGGGGGCGAGTATGGCTACACCTTC; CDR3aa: CASSYGGEYGYTF
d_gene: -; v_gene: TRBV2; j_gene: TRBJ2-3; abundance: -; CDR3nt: TGTGCCAGCAGTAGGGACCGCACAGATACGCAGTATTTT; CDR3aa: CASSRDRTDTQYF
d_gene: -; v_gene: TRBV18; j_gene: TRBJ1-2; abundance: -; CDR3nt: TGTGCCAGCTCTTTTAAAAGCGAGCGAGACTACACCTTC; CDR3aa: CASSFKSERDYTF
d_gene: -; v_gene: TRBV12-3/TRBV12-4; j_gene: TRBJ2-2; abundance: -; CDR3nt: TGTGCCAGCAGGGGACTTAGGGTCCGGGAGCTGTTTTTT; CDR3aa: CASRGLRVRELFF